Listed here are 17 T cell receptor beta chains from one sample, sequenced in a study of patients and donors after allogeneic stem cell transplantation. MiXCR was run by TCRdb on the RT-PCR reads, yielding one entry per CDR3 protein. Among more than 150,000 distinct CDR3 sequences listed, around two fifths were seen once. Specimen: blood, either unsorted or a sorted T cell fraction (not recorded which). The receptor set was obtained from a human donor who was either an allogeneic HSCT recipient or a stem cell or donor lymphocyte infusion donor (not recorded which). It is not recorded whose cells these are; they may come from a transplant donor.

The table lists this clonotype with a few counts. CDR3 region: CASSLELTGGTEAFF. CDR3 sequence (DNA): TGCGCCAGCAGCTTGGAGCTTACAGGGGGCACTGAAGCTTTCTTT. V and J are TRBV5-1 and TRBJ1-1, with TRBD1 matching 8 bases. The V and J ends lost 0 bases and 4 bases, in that order; junction bases with no gene match: 5. The CDR3 totals 15 residues. From germline, CDR1 is SGHRS and CDR2 YFSETQ.

This clonotype was recorded a few times. This chain links TRBV6-2 or TRBV6-3 with TRBJ2-2; 8 bases match TRBD2. This CDR3 region has 15 residues. Germline V CDR1 and CDR2: MNHEY, SVGEGT. The ends lost 2 bases at V and 3 bases at J; junction bases unmatched: 2. This CDR3 is CASSYEAGDTGELFF. In nucleotides, the CDR3 is TGTGCCAGCAGTTACGAAGCGGGAGACACCGGGGAGCTGTTTTTT.

This clonotype was detected a few times. This chain connects TRBV7-8 to TRBJ2-1, with D tentatively TRBD1 or TRBD2 (5 bases each). Trimming shortened V by 4 bases and J by 8 bases, and 18 bases separated the two germline ends. The CDR3 is 15 amino acids. Looked up from germline, CDR1 is SGHVS and CDR2 is FQNEAQ. The CDR3 DNA is TGTGCCAGCAGCTCCGGCCGGGACCTCGGGTATGAGCAGTTCTTC. This encodes CASSSGRDLGYEQFF.

The chain joins TRBV29-1 to TRBJ1-2; the match to TRBD1 covers 9 bases. V shed 4 bases, J shed 4 bases, and the junction held 4 bases outside the gene matches. The CDR3 is 13 residues long. Per the germline V gene, CDR1 is SQVTM and CDR2 is ANQGSEA. CDR3 coding DNA: TGCAGCGTTGGGACAGGGGAAAGCTATGGCTACACCTTC. Its protein product is CSVGTGESYGYTF.

This rearrangement joins TRBV12-3 or TRBV12-4 to TRBJ2-7; D not resolved. The CDR3 contains 14 residues. V was cut by 8 bases and J by 0 bases, with 14 bases left in between. The CDR3 region is CASGNRRVSYEQYF. The CDR3 DNA is TGTGCCAGCGGCAACCGACGGGTCTCCTACGAGCAGTACTTC.

This clonotype has a handful of counts. The V gene is TRBV4-3, the J gene TRBJ1-2; unclear D gene. Germline V gene sequence: CDR1 LGHNA, CDR2 YSLEER. The CDR3 extends over 14 amino acids. Trimming shortened V by 0 bases and J by 4 bases, and 9 bases separated the two germline ends. CDR3 sequence reads: CASSQDLDSYGYTF. CDR3 nucleotide sequence: TGCGCCAGCAGCCAAGATCTGGACTCCTATGGCTACACCTTC.

This clonotype has only a few counts. This chain joins TRBV7-2 and TRBJ2-3; D is uncertain. Trimming pared 4 bases from V and 6 bases from J, leaving 11 bases between. This CDR3 is built from 13 residues. Germline CDR1 reads SGHTA; CDR2 reads FQGNSA. This CDR3 is CASSSRIVDTQYF. CDR3 coding DNA: TGTGCCAGCAGCTCCCGCATCGTGGATACGCAGTATTTT.

V usage is TRBV30 and J usage is TRBJ1-1, with D unresolved. The germline gives CDR1 GTSNPN, CDR2 SVGIG (reference sequence). Trimming left V 5 bases short and J 3 bases short, with 13 bases between. The CDR3 runs 13 residues. CDR3 DNA sequence: TGTGCCTGGGGAGTCAGGTACGACACTGAAGCTTTCTTT. Translating gives CAWGVRYDTEAFF.

This clonotype has only a few counts. CDR3 in amino acids: CASSFGTGSEKLFF. CDR3 nucleotide sequence: TGTGCCAGCAGCTTCGGGACAGGGAGTGAAAAACTGTTTTTT. This chain links TRBV7-9 with TRBJ1-4, with 9 nucleotides matching TRBD1. CDR1 and CDR2 (germline): SEHNR, FQNEAQ (reference sequence). Unmatched junction bases numbered 3, after V lost 3 bases and J lost 7 bases. This CDR3 has 14 amino acids.

The CDR3 here is CASSLSSRDRHYGYTF. The CDR3, as DNA: TGTGCCAGCAGTTTATCTTCACGCGACAGGCACTATGGCTACACCTTC. The rearrangement links TRBV27 to TRBJ1-2; D perhaps matches TRBD1 (6 bases). There are 16 residues in the CDR3. Trimming cost V 0 bases and J 3 bases, with 14 bases left between them. Germline CDR1 reads MNHEY; CDR2 reads SMNVEV (reference sequence).

The gene calls are TRBV7-3 and TRBJ2-1; D possibly matches TRBD1 or TRBD2 (5 bases each). CDR3 length equals 12 residues. CDR1 and CDR2 from the germline V gene are SGHTA and FQGTGA. Trimming stripped 4 bases from V and 8 bases from J, with 9 bases between. The CDR3 region is CASSSMGHEQFF. The CDR3 nucleotides read TGTGCCAGCAGCTCTATGGGACATGAGCAGTTCTTC.

For the CDR3, the DNA is TGTGCCAGCAGTCCTACCCCACTCGGGGCGAACACCGGGGAGCTGTTTTTT. It specifies CASSPTPLGANTGELFF. The chain links TRBV28 to TRBJ2-2; possibly TRBD2 for D (5 bases). Between the trimmed V and J ends, which lost 5 bases and 0 bases, there was a span of 16 bases. CDR1 is MDHEN, CDR2 SYDVKM, per germline. The CDR3 contains 17 residues.

The table lists this clonotype with a few counts. This chain uses TRBV7-2 with TRBJ1-1, with 9 bases that match TRBD1. Germline CDR1 SGHTA, CDR2 FQGNSA. The CDR3 runs to 17 residues. V trimming: 7 bases; J trimming: 2 bases; junction bases outside the gene matches: 14. DNA for the CDR3: TGTGCCAGCACCCGACAGTGGGACAGGGTGGTTAACACTGAAGCTTTCTTT. It is translated as CASTRQWDRVVNTEAFF.

CDR3 region: CASSREAWMAQGAFF. The CDR3 DNA reads TGTGCCAGCAGCCGAGAAGCCTGGATGGCGCAAGGAGCTTTCTTT. The chain employs TRBV7-8 and TRBJ1-1; D call uncertain. The germline CDR1 and CDR2 sequences are SGHVS and FQNEAQ. This CDR3 spans 15 amino acids. V was cut by 5 bases and J by 10 bases, with 23 bases left in between.

This clonotype was counted only a few times. This chain connects TRBV12-3 or TRBV12-4 to TRBJ2-5; weak D call: TRBD1 (5 bases). The length of the CDR3 is 12 residues. V was trimmed by 5 bases and J by 3 bases, leaving 7 bases between them. The CDR3 bases are TGTGCCAGCAGTCAGGGTGAAGAGACCCAGTACTTC. Protein product: CASSQGEETQYF.

The V call is TRBV13, the J call TRBJ2-7, with D unclear. The CDR3 is 12 amino acids. The V gene lost 5 bases and the J gene lost 7 bases, with 12 bases spanning the gap. Germline lookup yields CDR1 PRHDT and CDR2 FYEKMQ (reference sequence). The CDR3 DNA follows: TGTGCCAGCAGCCCCTGGCTGGGAGAGCAGTACTTC. The encoded protein is CASSPWLGEQYF.

The chain carries TRBV3-1 and TRBJ2-1; possible D gene TRBD2, 6 bases. The CDR3 contains 14 residues. V gave up 3 bases and J gave up 7 bases, with 13 bases separating them. Per the germline V gene, CDR1 is LGHDT and CDR2 is YNNKEL (reference sequence). In DNA, the CDR3 is TGTGCCAGCAGCCACCCGTACAGCGGGAATGAGCAGTTCTTC. Its protein product is CASSHPYSGNEQFF.